Each of the 31 T cell receptor beta chains below was sequenced from the same sample in a study of blood T cell repertoires in COVID-19. Here immunoSEQ multiplex PCR was the method, and the copy in TCRdb shows in-frame clones only, minus some. Among 150,000 to 200,000 clones listed, 85% to 90% were seen once. Sequenced material: peripheral blood. The receptors stem from a human donor in a cohort sampled during active COVID-19.

A few counts support this clone. The rearrangement links TRBV30 to TRBJ2-7; D is possibly TRBD2 (5 bases). V dropped 1 base and J dropped 6 bases, with 7 bases sitting between them. The germline CDR1 and CDR2 sequences are GTSNPN and SVGIG (reference sequence). The CDR3 is made up of 11 amino acids. In DNA form, the CDR3 reads TGTGCCTGGAGTGCGGAGGTCGAGCAGTACTTC. Translated: CAWSAEVEQYF.

V is TRBV11-2 and J is TRBJ2-1; 10 bases agree with TRBD2. V shed 2 bases, J shed 4 bases, and the junction held 11 bases outside the gene matches. Per germline, CDR1 SGHAT and CDR2 FQNNGV. The length of the CDR3 is 18 residues. In DNA, the CDR3 is TGTGCCAGCAGCTTAAGGGTGGGGGCTAGCGGGGGATACAATGAGCAGTTCTTC. Its translation is CASSLRVGASGGYNEQFF.

The count of this clone is one. The genes are TRBV4-3 and TRBJ2-7; 7 bases line up with TRBD1. V gave up 4 bases and J gave up 0 bases; unmatched junction bases: 3. Per germline, CDR1 LGHNA and CDR2 YSLEER. This CDR3 region has 14 residues. CDR3 nucleotides: TGCGCCAGCAGCCCCGGACAGGTCTCCTACGAGCAGTACTTC. This sequence encodes CASSPGQVSYEQYF.

The rearrangement uses TRBV6-1 and TRBJ2-3; no definite D call. Germline V CDR1 and CDR2: MNHNS, SASEGT. CDR3 length: 14 residues. Trimming removed 2 bases from V and 1 base from J, with 7 bases in between. CDR3 residues: CASSETAGTDTQYF. The CDR3, as DNA: TGTGCCAGCAGTGAAACGGCGGGCACAGATACGCAGTATTTT.

In this sample, this clone turned up once. This sequence joins TRBV28 and TRBJ1-1; TRBD1 might be the D (6 bases). The CDR3 is 15 residues long. The ends were cut back, 1 base at V and 0 bases at J, with 9 bases in the middle. Germline values: CDR1 MDHEN, CDR2 SYDVKM. CDR3 protein: CASSLLDSVNTEAFF. The CDR3 nucleotides read TGTGCCAGCAGTTTATTGGACAGTGTGAACACTGAAGCTTTCTTT.

The V call is TRBV7-2, the J call TRBJ1-5, with D hard to call. CDR1 and CDR2 from the germline V gene are SGHTA and FQGNSA. This CDR3 comprises 14 residues. Trimming pared 3 bases from V and 0 bases from J, leaving 6 bases between. This chain's CDR3 is CASSFSNSNQPQHF. CDR3 DNA: TGTGCCAGCAGCTTTAGTAATAGCAATCAGCCCCAGCATTTT.

V gene TRBV7-2 combines with J gene TRBJ2-2; 11 bases are shared with TRBD2. J was trimmed by 15 bases and V by 4 bases; bases with no gene match: 7. CDR3 length: 13 residues. Germline V gene sequence: CDR1 SGHTA, CDR2 FQGNSA. CDR3 DNA: TGTGCCAGCAGCTCCGGACTAGCGGGTTTTTTGTTTTTT. Translated: CASSSGLAGFLFF.

The chain has TRBV7-2 and TRBJ2-1; TRBD2 is a possible D gene (5 bases). The CDR3 sequence is 15 residues long. The V gene lost 0 bases and the J gene lost 4 bases, with 10 bases spanning the gap. Germline CDR1 SGHTA, CDR2 FQGNSA. For the CDR3, the DNA is TGTGCCAGCAGCTTAGCAGAGGGCTCGTACAATGAGCAGTTCTTC. As protein: CASSLAEGSYNEQFF. The whole variable domain, remainder taken from reference TRBV7-2 and TRBJ2-1, is GAGVSQSPSNKVTEKGKDVELRCDPISGHTALYWYRQSLGQGLEFLIYFQGNSAPDKSGLPSDRFSAERTGGSVSTLTIQRTQQEDSAVYLCASSLAEGSYNEQFFGPGTRLTVL.

CDR3 sequence: CASSSNTPRGNTEAFF. For the CDR3, the DNA is TGTGCCAGCAGCTCCAACACCCCCAGGGGGAACACTGAAGCTTTCTTT. The chain links TRBV5-4 to TRBJ1-1; perhaps TRBD1 as D (6 bases). This CDR3 region has 16 residues. Germline CDR1 reads SGHNT; CDR2 reads YYREEE (reference sequence). Trimming removed 3 bases from V and 1 base from J, with 16 bases in between.

For the CDR3, the DNA is TGTGCCAGCAGCCTAACCGGGACAGGGGATGCTGAAGCTTTCTTT. Protein sequence: CASSLTGTGDAEAFF. This chain joins TRBV9 and TRBJ1-1; 10 bases map to TRBD1. After removal of 4 bases from V and 6 bases from J, the junction contained 9 bases not matched to a gene. This CDR3 is built from 15 residues. The germline gives CDR1 SGDLS, CDR2 YYNGEE.

The chain is built from TRBV6-2 or TRBV6-3 and TRBJ2-1, with 10 bases identical to TRBD1. The ends lost 5 bases at V and 4 bases at J; junction bases unmatched: 5. This CDR3 comprises 15 residues. Looked up from germline, CDR1 is MNHEY and CDR2 is SVGEGT. In DNA form, the CDR3 reads TGTGCCAGCAGTGGAGGGGACAGGGGATACAATGAGCAGTTCTTC. This translates into CASSGGDRGYNEQFF.

This sequence joins TRBV3-1 (or the pseudogene TRBV3-2) and TRBJ2-1, with 7 positions matching TRBD2. CDR3 length: 15 residues. With 4 bases clipped from V and 7 bases from J, the junction kept 10 bases outside the gene matches. Germline V gene sequence: CDR1 LGHDT, CDR2 YNNKEL (reference sequence). CDR3 amino acids: CASSLLGGGGNEQFF. CDR3 DNA: TGTGCCAGCAGCCTATTAGGCGGGGGTGGGAATGAGCAGTTCTTC.

The chain combines TRBV5-1 with TRBJ2-2; D perhaps matches TRBD2 (5 bases). Germline V lookup: CDR1 SGHRS, CDR2 YFSETQ. CDR3 size: 14 residues. The V end lost 3 bases, the J end lost 3 bases, and 9 bases lay between the germline ends. CDR3 in amino acids: CASSWTRDTGELFF. The CDR3 DNA follows: TGCGCCAGCAGCTGGACTCGAGACACCGGGGAGCTGTTTTTT.

The chain couples TRBV19 to TRBJ1-5, with 10 bases fitting TRBD1. CDR1 LNHDA and CDR2 SQIVND come from the germline V gene (reference sequence). With V trimmed by 6 bases and J by 2 bases, 10 bases remained unmatched. This CDR3 has 17 amino acids. The CDR3 DNA is TGTGCCAGTAGGCCTCGACAGGGGGCAATGGGCAATCAGCCCCAGCATTTT. It encodes CASRPRQGAMGNQPQHF.

The gene calls are TRBV30 and TRBJ1-4, with TRBD1 as a possible D gene (5 bases). Trimming removed 5 bases from V and 8 bases from J, with 12 bases in between. Looked up from germline, CDR1 is GTSNPN and CDR2 is SVGIG (reference sequence). The CDR3 is 12 amino acids. DNA of the CDR3: TGTGCCTGGGGCCGCGGGGACGAAAAACTGTTTTTT. Translating gives CAWGRGDEKLFF. The complete variable domain, with remaining parts taken from reference TRBV30 and TRBJ1-4, reads SQTIHQWPATLVQPVGSPLSLECTVEGTSNPNLYWYRQAAGRGLQLLFYSVGIGQISSEVPQNLSASRPQDRQFILSSKKLLLSDSGFYLCAWGRGDEKLFFGSGTQLSVL.

This clone was detected only once. V and J are TRBV19 and TRBJ2-5; possibly TRBD1 for D (6 bases). This CDR3 comprises 17 residues. The germline V and J ends were trimmed by 4 bases and 1 base, with 19 bases remaining between them. Germline V gene lookup returns CDR1 LNHDA and CDR2 SQIVND (reference sequence). The DNA of the CDR3 is TGTGCCAGTAGTAGAGGACAGTCGGGCACCTTCCAAGAGACCCAGTACTTC. Its protein product is CASSRGQSGTFQETQYF.

This chain connects TRBV11-3 to TRBJ2-1; 8 positions agree with TRBD1. This CDR3 is built from 12 residues. CDR1 and CDR2 from the germline V gene are SGHNT and YENEEA. V shed 5 bases and J 8 bases; nucleotides not matched to a gene: 2. The CDR3 protein is CASSPGGYEQFF. In nucleotides, the CDR3 is TGTGCCAGCAGCCCAGGGGGCTATGAGCAGTTCTTC.

The chain is built from TRBV12-2 and TRBJ2-1; TRBD2 is taken as the D call from the table, unchecked against the DNA. TRBV12-2 is flagged as a pseudogene. This CDR3 contains 16 residues. The DNA of the CDR3 is TGTGCAAGTCGCTTAGGAGCGGGGAGACTTTACAATGAGCAGTTCTTC. Encoded protein: CASRLGAGRLYNEQFF.

This clone was recorded only once. The chain uses TRBV18 and TRBJ2-6, with 7 bases matching TRBD1. Trimming removed 5 bases from V and 1 base from J; junction bases left unmatched: 5. The germline V gene has CDR1 KGHSH and CDR2 LQKENI. This CDR3 comprises 16 residues. DNA of the CDR3: TGTGCCAGCTCATCCAGGGGGTTATCTGGGGCCAACGTCCTGACTTTC. Protein: CASSSRGLSGANVLTF.

This clone was observed a few times. This chain's CDR3 is CASSLEGGAKTSYEQYF. CDR3 nucleotide sequence: TGTGCCAGCAGCCTGGAAGGGGGGGCAAAAACTTCCTACGAGCAGTACTTC. The chain uses TRBV5-4 and TRBJ2-7, with D possibly TRBD2 on 7 matching bases. V shed 4 bases and J shed 1 base, with 21 bases lying between them. Germline assignment: CDR1 SGHNT and CDR2 YYREEE (reference sequence). The CDR3 has 17 amino acids.

This clone was counted between two and nine times. The chain joins TRBV7-9 to TRBJ1-3; 9 bases agree with TRBD1. Germline CDR1 reads SEHNR; CDR2 reads FQNEAQ (reference sequence). This CDR3 comprises 17 residues. V gave up 3 bases and J gave up 2 bases; unmatched junction bases: 8. CDR3 nucleotide sequence: TGTGCCAGCAGCTTCCCACAGGGGGCCGCAGCTGGAAACACCATATATTTT. Its translation: CASSFPQGAAAGNTIYF.

The rearrangement uses TRBV21-1 and TRBJ1-6. TRBV21-1 is marked as a pseudogene. CDR3 size: 17 residues. CDR3 region: CASSKSRTERPNSPLHF. CDR3 DNA sequence: TGTGCCAGCAGCAAATCCCGGACTGAGAGACCTAATTCACCCCTCCACTTT.

The chain uses TRBV6-5 and TRBJ1-1; weak D call: TRBD1 (5 bases). CDR1 is MNHEY and CDR2 is SVGAGI in the germline V gene. This CDR3 contains 14 residues. The V end was cut by 4 bases, the J end by 6 bases, with 15 bases between. This CDR3 reads CASSSRGVRSEAFF. The CDR3, as DNA: TGTGCCAGCAGTTCTCGGGGGGTCAGGTCTGAAGCTTTCTTT.

This sequence joins TRBV19 and TRBJ2-1, with 11 nucleotides matching TRBD2. Trimming took 6 bases from V and 2 from J; bases not matched to a gene: 6. Germline CDR1 is LNHDA and CDR2 is SQIVND (reference sequence). This CDR3 contains 16 residues. In DNA, the CDR3 is TGTGCCAGTAGCCTACCTAGCGGGAGGACCTACAATGAGCAGTTCTTC. The encoded protein is CASSLPSGRTYNEQFF.

The rearrangement links TRBV5-4 to TRBJ2-1; D unresolved. The CDR3 spans 13 residues. With 4 bases removed from V and 7 bases from J, the gap between germline ends came to 12 bases. The germline CDR1 and CDR2 sequences are SGHNT and YYREEE (reference sequence). In DNA, the CDR3 is TGTGCCAGCAGCCCCAAAGCTTCTAATGAGCAGTTCTTC. Translated, it gives CASSPKASNEQFF.

V and J are TRBV9 and TRBJ2-3; 10 bases line up with TRBD2. Looked up from germline, CDR1 is SGDLS and CDR2 is YYNGEE. The V and J ends lost 2 bases and 0 bases, in that order; junction bases with no gene match: 18. The CDR3 is 21 residues long. The DNA of the CDR3 is TGTGCCAGCAGCGTTTTACCTGGGGCTAGCGGGAGTAAGGGTAGCACAGATACGCAGTATTTT. Translation gives CASSVLPGASGSKGSTDTQYF.

The gene calls are TRBV18 and TRBJ2-3; no reliable D call. Trimming removed 0 bases from V and 5 bases from J, with 18 bases in between. CDR3 size: 17 residues. Germline CDR1 reads KGHSH; CDR2 reads LQKENI. CDR3 coding DNA: TGTGCCAGCTCACCACCGAACTTCTTAGTTGCCCTAGATACGCAGTATTTT. It translates to CASSPPNFLVALDTQYF.

The gene calls are TRBV6-5 and TRBJ2-3; D is unresolved. V dropped 7 bases and J dropped 9 bases, with 14 bases sitting between them. The CDR3 contains 12 residues. Germline-derived CDR1 and CDR2 are MNHEY and SVGAGI. CDR3 amino acids: CASTAKSGTQYF. The CDR3 nucleotides read TGTGCCAGCACAGCCAAGTCAGGAACGCAGTATTTT.

The chain has TRBV7-9 and TRBJ1-1; 7 nucleotides line up with TRBD1. This CDR3 has 14 residues. Germline V lookup: CDR1 SEHNR, CDR2 FQNEAQ (reference sequence). Germline trimming cut 3 bases from V and 5 bases from J; bases unmatched to any gene: 6. CDR3 DNA: TGTGCCAGCAGCTTTCCGACAGGGAGGACTGAAGCTTTCTTT. Its protein product is CASSFPTGRTEAFF.

This rearrangement joins TRBV5-6 to TRBJ1-6; D is perhaps TRBD1 (6 bases). The CDR3 extends over 18 amino acids. V lost 0 bases, J lost 3 bases, and 16 bases lay in between. Germline values: CDR1 SGHDT, CDR2 YYEEEE. The CDR3 loop reads CASSLGGPGAIYNSPLHF. For the CDR3, the DNA is TGTGCCAGCAGCTTGGGGGGCCCAGGGGCCATCTATAATTCACCCCTCCACTTT.

V and J are TRBV7-8 and TRBJ2-4; TRBD2 agrees at 8 bases. The CDR3 is made up of 15 amino acids. Germline trimming cut 5 bases from V and 9 bases from J; bases unmatched to any gene: 12. Germline V gene data show CDR1 as SGHVS and CDR2 as FQNEAQ. CDR3 protein: CASSPGGGKGGIQYF. The CDR3 nucleotides read TGTGCCAGCAGCCCCGGGGGGGGTAAAGGGGGCATTCAGTACTTC. The full variable domain, its missing parts supplied by reference TRBV7-8 and TRBJ2-4, is GAGVSQSPRYKVAKRGQDVALRCDPISGHVSLFWYQQALGQGPEFLTYFQNEAQLDKSGLPSDRFFAERPEGSVSTLKIQRTQQEDSAVYLCASSPGGGKGGIQYFGAGTRLSVL.